This entry features one TCR beta chain sequence. Antigen specificity is unknown. This sample was included in a study of a mutant IDH1 vaccine in newly diagnosed glioma. Documented time point: week 35, safety follow-up. With topical imiquimod, each dose of the vaccine consisted of 300 ug of mutant IDH1 20-mer peptide. Germline assignment: CDR1 SGDLS and CDR2 YYNGEE. CDR3 length: 12 residues. V dropped 0 bases and J dropped 2 bases, with 1 base sitting between them. The protocol was immunoSEQ multiplex PCR, while the TCRdb copy is restricted to in-frame clones and leaves out a portion. The sample includes about 32,000 clones, about 82% of them seen just once.

The input for sequencing was PBMCs, taken from a glioma patient whose treatment included an IDH1 peptide vaccine. The gene calls are TRBV9 and TRBJ2-3; D call uncertain. This sequence was found in a man aged 40-49 years with glioma. Some clones in this sample may be carry-over from other donors' samples. The CDR3 DNA is TGTGCCAGCAGCGTAGACACAGATACGCAGTATTTT. Protein sequence: CASSVDTDTQYF.